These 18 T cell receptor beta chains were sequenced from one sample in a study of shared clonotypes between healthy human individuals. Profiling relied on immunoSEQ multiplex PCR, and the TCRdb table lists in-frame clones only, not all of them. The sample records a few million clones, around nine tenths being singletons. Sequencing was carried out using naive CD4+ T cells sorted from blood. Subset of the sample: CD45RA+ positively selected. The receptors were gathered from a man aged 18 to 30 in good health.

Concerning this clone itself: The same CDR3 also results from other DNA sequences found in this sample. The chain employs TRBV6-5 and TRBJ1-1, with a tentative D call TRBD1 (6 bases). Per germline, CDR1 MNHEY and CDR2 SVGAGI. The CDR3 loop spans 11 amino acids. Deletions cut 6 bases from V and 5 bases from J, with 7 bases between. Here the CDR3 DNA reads TGTGCCAGCAGACAGGGAACTGAAGCTTTCTTT. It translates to CASRQGTEAFF.

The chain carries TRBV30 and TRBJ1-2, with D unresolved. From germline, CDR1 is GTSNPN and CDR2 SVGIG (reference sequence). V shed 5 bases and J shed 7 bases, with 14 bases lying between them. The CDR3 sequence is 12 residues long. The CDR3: CAWGRGSGGYTF. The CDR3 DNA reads TGTGCCTGGGGAAGAGGGAGCGGTGGCTACACCTTC.

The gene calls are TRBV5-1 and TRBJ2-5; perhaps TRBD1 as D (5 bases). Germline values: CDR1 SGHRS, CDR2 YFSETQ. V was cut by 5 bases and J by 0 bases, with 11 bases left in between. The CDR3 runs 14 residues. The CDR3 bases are TGCGCCAGCAGTTCAGGGCCGAACCAAGAGACCCAGTACTTC. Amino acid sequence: CASSSGPNQETQYF.

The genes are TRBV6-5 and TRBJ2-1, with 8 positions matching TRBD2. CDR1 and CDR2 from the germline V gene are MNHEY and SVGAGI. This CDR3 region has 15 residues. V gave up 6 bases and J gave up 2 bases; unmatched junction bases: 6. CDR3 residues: CASRDSGGPYNEQFF. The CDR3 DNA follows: TGTGCCAGCAGAGACAGCGGGGGTCCCTACAATGAGCAGTTCTTC.

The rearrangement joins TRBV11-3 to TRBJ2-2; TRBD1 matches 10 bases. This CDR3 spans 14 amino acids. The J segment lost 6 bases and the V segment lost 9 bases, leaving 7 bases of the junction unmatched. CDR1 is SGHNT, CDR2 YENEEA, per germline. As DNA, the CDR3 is TGTGCCAGTTCGCGACAGGGGGCTTCCGGGGAGCTGTTTTTT. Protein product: CASSRQGASGELFF.

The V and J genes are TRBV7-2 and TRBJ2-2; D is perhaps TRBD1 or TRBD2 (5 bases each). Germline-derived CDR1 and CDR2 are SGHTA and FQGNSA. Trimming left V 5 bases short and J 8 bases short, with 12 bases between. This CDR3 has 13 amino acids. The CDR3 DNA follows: TGTGCCAGCAGCGGGACCCCGATAGGGGAGCTGTTTTTT. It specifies CASSGTPIGELFF.

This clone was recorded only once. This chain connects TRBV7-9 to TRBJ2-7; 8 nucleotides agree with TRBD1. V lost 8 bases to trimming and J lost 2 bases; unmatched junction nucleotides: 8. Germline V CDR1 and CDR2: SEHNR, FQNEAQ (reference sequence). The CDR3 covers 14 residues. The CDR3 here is CASGPQGGPYEQYF. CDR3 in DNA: TGTGCCAGCGGCCCACAGGGGGGACCCTACGAGCAGTACTTC.

The CDR3 spells CASSQAGGYLYEQYF. The CDR3 DNA reads TGCGCCAGCAGCCAAGCAGGGGGATATCTCTACGAGCAGTACTTC. The genes are TRBV4-1 and TRBJ2-7; TRBD1 matches 7 bases. The CDR3 contains 15 residues. The germline V gene has CDR1 MGHRA and CDR2 YSYEKL. Trimming cost V 1 base and J 3 bases; bases outside gene matches: 6.

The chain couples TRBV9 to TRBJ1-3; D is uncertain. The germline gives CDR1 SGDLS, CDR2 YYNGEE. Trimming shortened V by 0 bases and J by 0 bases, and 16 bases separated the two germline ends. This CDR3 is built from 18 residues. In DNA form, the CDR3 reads TGTGCCAGCAGCGTAGATTCGGGCGGTGGAGACTCTGGAAACACCATATATTTT. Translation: CASSVDSGGGDSGNTIYF.

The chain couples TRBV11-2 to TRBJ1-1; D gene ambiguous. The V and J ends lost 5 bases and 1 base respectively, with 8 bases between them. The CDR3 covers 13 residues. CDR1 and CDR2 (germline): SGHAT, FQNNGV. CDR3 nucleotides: TGTGCCAGCAGCATCCAGAGGAACACTGAAGCTTTCTTT. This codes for CASSIQRNTEAFF. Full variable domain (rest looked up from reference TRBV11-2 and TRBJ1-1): EAGVAQSPRYKIIEKRQSVAFWCNPISGHATLYWYQQILGQGPKLLIQFQNNGVVDDSQLPKDRFSAERLKGVDSTLKIQPAKLEDSAVYLCASSIQRNTEAFFGQGTRLTVV.

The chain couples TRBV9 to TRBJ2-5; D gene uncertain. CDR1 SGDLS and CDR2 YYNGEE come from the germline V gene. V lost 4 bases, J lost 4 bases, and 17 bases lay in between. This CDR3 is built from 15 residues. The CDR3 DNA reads TGTGCCAGCAGCCCCCGGACGGCCCTCGGAGAGACCCAGTACTTC. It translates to CASSPRTALGETQYF.

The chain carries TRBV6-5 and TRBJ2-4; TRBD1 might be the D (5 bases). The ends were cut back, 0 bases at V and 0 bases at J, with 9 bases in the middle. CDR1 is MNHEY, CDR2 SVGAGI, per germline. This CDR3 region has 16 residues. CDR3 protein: CASSYSPGLAKNIQYF. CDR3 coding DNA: TGTGCCAGCAGTTACTCGCCAGGGCTAGCCAAAAACATTCAGTACTTC.

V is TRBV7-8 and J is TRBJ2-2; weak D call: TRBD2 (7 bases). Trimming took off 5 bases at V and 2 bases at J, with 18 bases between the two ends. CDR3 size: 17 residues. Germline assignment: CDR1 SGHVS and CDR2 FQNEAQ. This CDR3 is CASSIWGGAPNTGELFF. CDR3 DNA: TGTGCCAGCAGCATCTGGGGGGGGGCCCCCAACACCGGGGAGCTGTTTTTT. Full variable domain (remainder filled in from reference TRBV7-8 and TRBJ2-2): GAGVSQSPRYKVAKRGQDVALRCDPISGHVSLFWYQQALGQGPEFLTYFQNEAQLDKSGLPSDRFFAERPEGSVSTLKIQRTQQEDSAVYLCASSIWGGAPNTGELFFGEGSRLTVL.

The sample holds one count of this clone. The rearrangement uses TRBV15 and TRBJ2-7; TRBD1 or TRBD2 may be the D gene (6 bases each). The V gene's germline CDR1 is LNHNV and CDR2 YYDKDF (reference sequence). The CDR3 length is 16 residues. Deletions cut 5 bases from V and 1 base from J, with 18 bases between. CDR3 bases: TGTGCCACCAGCCGCTGGAGGGACACCCTATCCTACGAGCAGTACTTC. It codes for CATSRWRDTLSYEQYF.

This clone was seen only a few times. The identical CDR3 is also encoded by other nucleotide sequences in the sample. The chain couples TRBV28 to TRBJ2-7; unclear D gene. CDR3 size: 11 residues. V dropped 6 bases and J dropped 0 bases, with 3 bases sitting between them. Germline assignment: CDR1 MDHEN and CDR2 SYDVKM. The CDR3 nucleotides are TGTGCCAGCAGGACCTCCTACGAGCAGTACTTC. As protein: CASRTSYEQYF.

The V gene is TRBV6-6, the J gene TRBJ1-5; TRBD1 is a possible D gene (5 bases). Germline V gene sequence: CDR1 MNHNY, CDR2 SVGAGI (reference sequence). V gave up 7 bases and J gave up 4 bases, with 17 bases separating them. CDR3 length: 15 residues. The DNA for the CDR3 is TGTGCCAGCACCCCACCCGGGGCAATAAATCAGCCCCAGCATTTT. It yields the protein CASTPPGAINQPQHF.

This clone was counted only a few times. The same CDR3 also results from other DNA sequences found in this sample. The CDR3 region has the DNA TGTGCCAGCAGTGGGCAGGGGAACACTGAAGCTTTCTTT. This encodes CASSGQGNTEAFF. This chain links TRBV2 with TRBJ1-1; tentative D call: TRBD1 (5 bases). Germline V gives CDR1 SNHLY, CDR2 FYNNEI. The germline V and J ends were trimmed by 4 bases and 1 base, with 7 bases remaining between them. The CDR3 covers 13 residues.

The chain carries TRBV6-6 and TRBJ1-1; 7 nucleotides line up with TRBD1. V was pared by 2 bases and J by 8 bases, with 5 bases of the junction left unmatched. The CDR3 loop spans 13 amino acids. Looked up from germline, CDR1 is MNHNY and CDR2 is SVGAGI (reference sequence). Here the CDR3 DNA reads TGTGCCAGCAGTTACAGGGGGACAGACGAAGCTTTCTTT. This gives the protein CASSYRGTDEAFF.